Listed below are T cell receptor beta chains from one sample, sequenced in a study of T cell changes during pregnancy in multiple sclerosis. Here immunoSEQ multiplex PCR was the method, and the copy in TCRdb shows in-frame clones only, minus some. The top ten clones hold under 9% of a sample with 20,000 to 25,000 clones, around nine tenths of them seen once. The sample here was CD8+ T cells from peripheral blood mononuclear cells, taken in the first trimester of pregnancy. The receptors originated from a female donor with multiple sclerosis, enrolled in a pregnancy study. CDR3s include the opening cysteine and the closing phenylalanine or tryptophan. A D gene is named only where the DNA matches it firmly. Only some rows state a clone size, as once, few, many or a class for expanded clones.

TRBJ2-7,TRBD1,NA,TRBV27,TGTGCCAGCAGTTTCTCCTCTATCGTGGGACAGCCTAACGAGCAGTACTTC,CASSFSSIVGQPNEQYF
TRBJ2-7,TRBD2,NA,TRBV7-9,TGTGCCAGCAGCTTAGGGAGGCTGCTAGCGGAGCCCTACGAGCAGTACTTC,CASSLGRLLAEPYEQYF
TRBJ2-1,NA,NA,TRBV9,TGTGCCAGCAGCGTAGAGGGGAGCGGGCGGGTTGATGAGCAGTTCTTC,CASSVEGSGRVDEQFF
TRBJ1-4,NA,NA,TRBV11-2,TGTGCCAGCAGCCTACCACCAGGGGAATATTATGAAAAACTGTTTTTT,CASSLPPGEYYEKLFF
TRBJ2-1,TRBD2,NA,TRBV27,TGTGCCAGCAGTTTAGCGGGAGGGCCCTACAATGAGCAGTTCTTC,CASSLAGGPYNEQFF
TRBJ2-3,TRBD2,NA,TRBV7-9,TGTGCCAGCAGCCATCCCCCTAGCGGCTACACAGATACGCAGTATTTT,CASSHPPSGYTDTQYF
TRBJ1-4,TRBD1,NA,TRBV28,TGTGCCAGCAGTTTCGGCCCACAGGGGGCAGCTAATGAAAAACTGTTTTTT,CASSFGPQGAANEKLFF
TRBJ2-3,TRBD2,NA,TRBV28,TGTGCCAGCAGCCCCGTAGCGGGGGGCACAAAATATACGCAGTATTTT,CASSPVAGGTKYTQYF
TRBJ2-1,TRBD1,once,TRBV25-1,TGTGCCAGCAGTGAAAGATTTTCGGGGACAGGGAGATACAATGAGCAGTTCTTC,CASSERFSGTGRYNEQFF
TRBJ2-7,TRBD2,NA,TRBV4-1,TGCGCCAGCAGCCAAGATCTGGGACTAGCGGGAGTGTTATCCTACGAGCAGTACTTC,CASSQDLGLAGVLSYEQYF
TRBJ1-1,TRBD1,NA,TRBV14,TGTGCCAGCAGCCAGACAGGGGGCGTACGGACTGAAGCTTTCTTT,CASSQTGGVRTEAFF
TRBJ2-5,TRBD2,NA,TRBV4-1,TGCGCCAGCAGCCCCCTGGAGCGGGAGGGGGAGACCCAGTACTTC,CASSPLEREGETQYF
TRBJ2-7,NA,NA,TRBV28,TGTGCCAGCAGTTTATTCGGAGCCTACGAGCAGTACTTC,CASSLFGAYEQYF
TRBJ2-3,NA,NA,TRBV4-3,TGCGCCAGCAGCCATGGTGCAGATATCACAGATACGCAGTATTTT,CASSHGADITDTQYF
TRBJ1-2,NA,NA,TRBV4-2,TGTGCCAGCAGCCTAGAAGACAGCACTAACTATGGCTACACCTTC,CASSLEDSTNYGYTF
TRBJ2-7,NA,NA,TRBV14,TGTGCCAGCAGCCGGACCCCCCCAGGGACAAGTCCGAACTACGAGCAGTACTTC,CASSRTPPGTSPNYEQYF
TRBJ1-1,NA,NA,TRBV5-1,TGCGCCAGCAGCTTGGTCGGAGGGAACACTGAAGCTTTCTTT,CASSLVGGNTEAFF
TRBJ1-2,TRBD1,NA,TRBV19,TGTGCCAGTAGGAGCGGACAGGGGGCCGTCTACGGCTACACCTTC,CASRSGQGAVYGYTF
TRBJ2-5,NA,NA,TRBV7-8,TGTGCCAGCAGCTTAGTACGGTGGGAGGCCCAAGAGACCCAGTACTTC,CASSLVRWEAQETQYF
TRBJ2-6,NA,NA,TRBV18,TGTGCCAGCTCACCAGGAGGGGTCGGTGTTGGGGCCAACGTCCTGACTTTC,CASSPGGVGVGANVLTF
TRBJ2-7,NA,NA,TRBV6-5,TGTGCCAGCGGGGCAGGCAGCGTCGAGCAGTACTTC,CASGAGSVEQYF
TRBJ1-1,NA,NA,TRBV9,TGTGCCAGCAGCGATCCAGGGTCTAGCGCTGAAGCTTTCTTT,CASSDPGSSAEAFF
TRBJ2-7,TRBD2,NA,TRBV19,TGTGCCACTAGCGGGATCTACGAGCAGTACTTC,CATSGIYEQYF
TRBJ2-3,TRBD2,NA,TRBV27,TGTGCCAGCAGTTTATGGGCGGGAGGCGGAGATACGCAGTATTTT,CASSLWAGGGDTQYF
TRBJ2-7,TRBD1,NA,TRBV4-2,TGTGCCAGCAGCCAAGCCGGGACAGACGCCTACGAGCAGTACTTC,CASSQAGTDAYEQYF
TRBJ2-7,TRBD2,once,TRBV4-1,TGCGCCAGCAGCCCGGTCTTCCGACTTCTAGCGGGAGACGAGCAGTACTTC,CASSPVFRLLAGDEQYF
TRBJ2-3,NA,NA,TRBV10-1,TGCGCCAGCAGTCGAGGTGGAATCGAGGAAGTCACAGATACGCAGTATTTT,CASSRGGIEEVTDTQYF
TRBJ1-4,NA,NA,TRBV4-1,TGCGCCAGCAGCCAGGGGCTCCAACCTGCAACTAATGAAAAACTGTTTTTT,CASSQGLQPATNEKLFF
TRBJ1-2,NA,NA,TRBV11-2,TGTGCCAGCAGCTTAGGACAGAGTCCCTATGGCTACACCTTC,CASSLGQSPYGYTF
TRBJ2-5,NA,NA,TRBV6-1,TGTGCCAGCAGTGACGGGGAGGTAGAGACCCAGTACTTC,CASSDGEVETQYF
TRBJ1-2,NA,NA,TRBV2,TGTGCCAGCAGAAGGGGAATCTATGGCTACACCTTC,CASRRGIYGYTF
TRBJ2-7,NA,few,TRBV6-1,TGTGCCAGCACCGGGTTGGATGCCGGGTCCTACGAGCAGTACTTC,CASTGLDAGSYEQYF
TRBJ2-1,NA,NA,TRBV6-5,TGTGCCAGCAGGGAGAGCTCCTACAATGAGCAGTTCTTC,CASRESSYNEQFF
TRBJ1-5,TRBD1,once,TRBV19,TGTGCCAGTACGGAAGGGGGCTTAGGTCAGCCCCAGCATTTT,CASTEGGLGQPQHF
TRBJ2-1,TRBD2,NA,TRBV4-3,TGCGCCAGCAGCCAAGGCCTAGCGGAAAACAATGAGCAGTTCTTC,CASSQGLAENNEQFF
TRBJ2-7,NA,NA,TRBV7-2,TGTGCCAGCAGCTTAGGGACTAAGGGACGGGAGCAGTACTTC,CASSLGTKGREQYF
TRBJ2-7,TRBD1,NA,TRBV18,TGTGCCAGCTCACCTGTAAGGGACAGGGGGCTCTCCTACGAGCAGTACTTC,CASSPVRDRGLSYEQYF
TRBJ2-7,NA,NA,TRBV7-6,TGTGCCAGCAGCTTAGCGCAACGGTCCTACGAGCAGTACTTC,CASSLAQRSYEQYF
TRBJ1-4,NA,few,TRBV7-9,TGTGCCAGCAGTTCCGACACTACTAATGAAAAACTGTTTTTT,CASSSDTTNEKLFF
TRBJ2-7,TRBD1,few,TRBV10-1,TGCGCCAGCCTGCAACGGACAGGGGGCAGTGCGGGGGAGCAGTACTTC,CASLQRTGGSAGEQYF
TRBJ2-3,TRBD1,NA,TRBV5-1,TGCGCCAGCAGCTTGTGGGACAGCTCCACAGATACGCAGTATTTT,CASSLWDSSTDTQYF
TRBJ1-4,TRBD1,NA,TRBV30,TGTGCCTGGAGTCAAACAGGGGACGGGAAACTGTTTTTT,CAWSQTGDGKLFF
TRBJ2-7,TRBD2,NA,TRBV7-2,TGTGCCAGCAGCCCGGGACTAGCGGGGATCTACGAGCAGTACTTC,CASSPGLAGIYEQYF
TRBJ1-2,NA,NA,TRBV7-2,TGTGCCAGCGCTATAGACAGTAAGGATGGCTACACCTTC,CASAIDSKDGYTF
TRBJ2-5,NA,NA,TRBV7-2,TGTGCCAGCAGCTTAGCTAGCCAAGAGACCCAGTACTTC,CASSLASQETQYF